A selection of T cell receptor beta chains follows, all from one sample in a study of breast tumors, draining lymph nodes, adjacent tissues. TCRdb reanalysed the multiplex PCR reads using MiXCR and keeps one entry per CDR3 protein. The profile shows roughly 220,000 distinct CDR3 sequences, around 35% of them singletons. What was sequenced was axillary lymph node tissue. These receptors were collected from a female donor with breast cancer. Some clones in this sample may be carry-over from other donors' samples. Each CDR3 is given without its conserved first and last residue. Part of the rows lack a size; the others show once, few, many or a class for expanded clones.

v_call	j_call	cdr3_length	clone_size	cdr3_aa
TRBV4-2	TRBJ1-2	13	many	ASSLGTGGNYGYT
TRBV28	TRBJ1-2	11	NA	ASSQDRVGGYT
TRBV5-1	TRBJ2-2	12	many	ASSFGKNTGELF
TRBV24-1	TRBJ2-1	17	NA	AIHPKGLAGEASYNEQF
TRBV10-3	TRBJ2-7	14	NA	AISESPWDTTYEQY
TRBV11-2	TRBJ2-3	11	many	ASSLASVGTQY
TRBV5-1	TRBJ2-5	15	once	ASSLFASGGVIMSQY
TRBV20-1	TRBJ1-3	12	NA	SAKDSTSGNTIY
TRBV29-1	TRBJ2-1	11	NA	SLDATSYNEQF
TRBV7-2	TRBJ2-7	15	many	ASSLVTAGGSSYEQY
TRBV7-9	TRBJ1-1	10	NA	ASSLGGAEAF
TRBV9	TRBJ2-7	13	many	ASSPSGHWGSEQY
TRBV28	TRBJ2-3	15	few	ASRDVRTSGRTDTQY
TRBV10-3	TRBJ1-2	10	many	AISATGVGYT
TRBV6-5	TRBJ1-5	11	few	ASSHGGAQPQH
TRBV20-1	TRBJ1-6	11	NA	SARRQGDSPLH
TRBV7-2	TRBJ2-4	15	NA	ASKPQRGGLAKNIQY
TRBV7-9	TRBJ1-2	16	many	ASSPREGRGSLLYGYT
TRBV10-3	TRBJ1-2	12	NA	AISEGTGADGYT
TRBV7-9	TRBJ2-1	12	many	ASSPYGPYNEQF
TRBV15	TRBJ2-5	17	NA	ATSSARGTSGRAGETQY
TRBV5-4	TRBJ1-6	15	few	ASSLGGGQAYNSPLH
TRBV3-1	TRBJ1-2	13	NA	ASSQRQGVSNRYT
TRBV20-1	TRBJ1-5	11	many	SASGRGSQPQH
TRBV7-6	TRBJ1-1	11	NA	ASSSKGGTEAF
TRBV6-6	TRBJ1-6	13	many	ASSFGPKRDSPLH
TRBV11-2	TRBJ2-3	15	NA	ASRYGTSAGITDTQY
TRBV29-1	TRBJ1-1	11	few	SVVREYGTEAF
TRBV2	TRBJ1-5	10	NA	ASRPPGQPQH
TRBV25-1	TRBJ1-5	12	NA	ASSLVGPNQPQH
TRBV19	TRBJ2-1	10	many	ASRGYYNEQF
TRBV5-6	TRBJ1-2	12	many	ASSWVKANYGYT
TRBV19	TRBJ1-6	12	many	ASGGGTNNSPLH
TRBV7-2	TRBJ2-7	12	many	ASSSLESSYEQY
TRBV4-2	TRBJ1-4	13	many	ASSPQERGNEKLF
TRBV11-2	TRBJ2-2	11	few	ASSLVPGGELF
TRBV30	TRBJ2-2	14	NA	AWSVWGLPNTGELF
TRBV5-5	TRBJ1-6	15	few	ASSSGQGTPYNSPLH